This paragraph reports one TCR beta chain. This specimen comes from a study of ipilimumab plus nivolumab after autologous stem cell transplantation. Study details: A median of roughly eight nivolumab and 5 or 6 ipilimumab doses were given.

Assay: immunoSEQ multiplex PCR; the TCRdb copy retains only in-frame clones and omits some. Of tens of thousands of clones in the sample, 80% to 95% were seen once. Starting 14 to 28 days after autologous transplant, ipilimumab 1 mg/kg was given. Patients received nivolumab 3 mg/kg at weeks 1, 4, 7, 10, then fortnightly to week 26. The germline CDR1 and CDR2 sequences are MNHNS and SASEGT. This CDR3 comprises 18 residues. V lost 1 base, J lost 4 bases, and 11 bases stayed unmatched. The rearrangement joins TRBV6-1 to TRBJ2-3, with 10 bases identical to TRBD2. The input for sequencing was PBMCs, taken in a trial of ipilimumab plus nivolumab as post-transplant consolidation. This sequence was found in a male donor with multiple myeloma. In DNA form, the CDR3 reads TGTGCCAGCAGTGAAGTGGGTCTAGCGGGAGAGGGATCAGATACGCAGTATTTT. It encodes CASSEVGLAGEGSDTQYF.